The entry below describes one T cell receptor (beta chain). Antigen: not known. This sample is part of a study of a mutant IDH1 vaccine in newly diagnosed glioma. Overall study: Commencement of vaccination occurred 4-6 weeks following radiotherapy alone, or concurrently with temozolomide cycles. Patients previously underwent radiotherapy, temozolomide, or both, and most underwent both.

The method was immunoSEQ multiplex PCR; TCRdb's version includes in-frame clones alone and lacks a portion of them. The table includes 35,000 or so clones, approximately 80% detected once. Germline V gene sequence: CDR1 GTSNPN, CDR2 SVGIG (reference sequence). This CDR3 comprises 15 residues. The V and J ends lost 2 bases and 8 bases respectively, with 18 bases between them. Time point reported: week 5, during vaccination. The study gave 300 ug of mutant IDH1 20-mer peptide per vaccine dose, with topical imiquimod. The donors had new WHO grade 3 or 4 astrocytomas; these were IDH1-mutant and ATRX-lost. General study points: Pseudoprogression seemingly bore no relation to changes in top peripheral T cell clonotypes.

The sequences come from PBMCs, collected from a glioma patient whose treatment included an IDH1 peptide vaccine. The V and J genes are TRBV30 and TRBJ1-4; D is ambiguous. The receptor comes from a man aged 25-40 years with glioma. The CDR3 nucleotides are TGTGCCTGGAGTCAAGACCCCGGCGCTGAAGAAAAACTGTTTTTT. Protein: CAWSQDPGAEEKLFF.